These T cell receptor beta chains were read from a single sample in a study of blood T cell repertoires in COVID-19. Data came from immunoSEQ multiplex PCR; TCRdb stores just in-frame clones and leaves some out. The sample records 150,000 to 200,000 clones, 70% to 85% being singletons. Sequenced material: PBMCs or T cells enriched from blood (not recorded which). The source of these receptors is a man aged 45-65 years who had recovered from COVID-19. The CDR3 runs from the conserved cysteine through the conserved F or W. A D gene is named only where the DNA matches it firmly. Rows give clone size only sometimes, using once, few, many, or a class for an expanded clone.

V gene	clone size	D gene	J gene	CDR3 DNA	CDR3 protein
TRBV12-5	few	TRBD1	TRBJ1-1	TGTGCTAGTGGTTCCCCCAGGACAGGAGTGAACACTGAAGCTTTCTTT	CASGSPRTGVNTEAFF
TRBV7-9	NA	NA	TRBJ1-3	TGTGCCAGCAGCATTGCCGGGACATCGACTGGAAACACCATATATTTT	CASSIAGTSTGNTIYF
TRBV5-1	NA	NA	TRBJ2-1	TGCGCCAGCAGCTTGGCCGCCTATTACAATGAGCAGTTCTTC	CASSLAAYYNEQFF
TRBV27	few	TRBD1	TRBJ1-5	TGTGCCAGCAGTTTACGACAGGGTGATCGGCAGCCCCAGCATTTT	CASSLRQGDRQPQHF
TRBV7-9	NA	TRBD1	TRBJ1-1	TGTGCCAGCAGCCCACTCAGGGGGGACACTGAAGCTTTCTTT	CASSPLRGDTEAFF
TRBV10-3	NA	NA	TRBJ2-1	TGTGCCATCAGTGAGCCCGGGATGAATCTCAATGAGCAGTTCTTC	CAISEPGMNLNEQFF
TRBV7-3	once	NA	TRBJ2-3	TGTGCCAGCAGCTTAACGGGGACTGTAGGGGCAGATACGCAGTATTTT	CASSLTGTVGADTQYF
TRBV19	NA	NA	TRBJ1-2	TGTGCCAGTAGCCCCCGAGGGGATCAGGGGCCCTTCCTCTATGGCTACACCTTC	CASSPRGDQGPFLYGYTF
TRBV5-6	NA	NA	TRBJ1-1	TGTGCCAGCAGCTTGGGGCAGGGGGAAGCTTTCTTT	CASSLGQGEAFF
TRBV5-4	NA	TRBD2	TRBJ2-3	TGTGCCAGCAGCTGGACTAGCGGGGATACGCAGTATTTT	CASSWTSGDTQYF
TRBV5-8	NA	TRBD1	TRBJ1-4	TGTGCCAGCAGCAACCCCCGGACAGGGGGGGAAAAACTGTTTTTT	CASSNPRTGGEKLFF
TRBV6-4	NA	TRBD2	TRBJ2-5	TGTGCCAGCAGTGACCTAGGCGGGGGGCCGGCCTACTTC	CASSDLGGGPAYF
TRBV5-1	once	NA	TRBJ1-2	TGCGCCAGCAGCTTGGAAGGGGGGGGCCTTGGCGGCTACACCTTC	CASSLEGGGLGGYTF
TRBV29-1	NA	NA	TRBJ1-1	TGCAGCGTTGAATTTTCCTCGGGGGGGAACACTGAAGCTTTCTTT	CSVEFSSGGNTEAFF
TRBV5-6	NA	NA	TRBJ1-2	TGTGCCAGCAGCTTAACCGGCAGGGGAGATGGCTATGGCTACACCTTC	CASSLTGRGDGYGYTF
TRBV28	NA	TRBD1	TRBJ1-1	TGTGCCAGCAGTTATACAGGGGGCTGGAACACTGAAGCTTTCTTT	CASSYTGGWNTEAFF
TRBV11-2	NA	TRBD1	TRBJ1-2	TGTGCCAGCAGCCCGCTACAGGGGGCGAGGCATGGCTACACCTTC	CASSPLQGARHGYTF
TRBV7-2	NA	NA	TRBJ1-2	TGTGCCAGCACCGAGGGGGACTATGGCTACACCTTC	CASTEGDYGYTF
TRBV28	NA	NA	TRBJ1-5	TGTGCCAGCAGTTTCGGACAGATCAATCAGCCCCAGCATTTT	CASSFGQINQPQHF
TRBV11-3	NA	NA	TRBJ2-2	TGTGCCAGCAGCCTTCCGGGCGGGGAGCTGTTTTTT	CASSLPGGELFF
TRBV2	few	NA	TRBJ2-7	TGTGCCAGCAGTGGAAAGTTTGGCAGCGACTCCTACGAGCAGTACTTC	CASSGKFGSDSYEQYF
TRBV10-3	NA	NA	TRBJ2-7	TGTGCCATCAGTGAAATGGAGTACGAGCAGTACTTC	CAISEMEYEQYF
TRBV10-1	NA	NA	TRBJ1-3	TGCGCCAGCAGTGAGAGAACGGGGGGCTCCGGAAACACCATATATTTT	CASSERTGGSGNTIYF
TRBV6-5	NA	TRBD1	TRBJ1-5	TGTGCCAGCAGACCCCGACAGGGGTATCAGCCCCAGCATTTT	CASRPRQGYQPQHF
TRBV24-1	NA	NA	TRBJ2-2	TGTGCCACCAGTCCGGGGACTGCTGATACCCGCCGGGAGCTGTTTTTT	CATSPGTADTRRELFF
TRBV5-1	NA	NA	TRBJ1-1	TGCGCCAGCAGCTTTGGGCCAGGGAACACTGAAGCTTTCTTT	CASSFGPGNTEAFF
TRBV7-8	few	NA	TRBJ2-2	TGTGCCAGCAGCTTAGCGTTACTCTCGGGGACCGGGGAGCTGTTTTTT	CASSLALLSGTGELFF
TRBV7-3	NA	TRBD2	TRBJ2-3	TGTGCCAGCAGCGGAGTTAGCGGGGCCTCCACAGATACGCAGTATTTT	CASSGVSGASTDTQYF
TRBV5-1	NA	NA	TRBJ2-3	TGCGCCAGCAGCTTTTCAGGGGTCGGAGCAGATACGCAGTATTTT	CASSFSGVGADTQYF
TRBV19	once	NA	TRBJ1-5	TGTGCCACCACACCCAGGACTCGAAATCAGCCCCAGCATTTT	CATTPRTRNQPQHF
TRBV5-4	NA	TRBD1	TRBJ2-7	TGTGCCAGCAGTGTGCCGGGACAGGGGGCAGGGGAGCAGTACTTC	CASSVPGQGAGEQYF
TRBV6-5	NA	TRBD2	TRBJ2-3	TGTGCCAGCACCCCTAGCGGGGGGGCAGATACGCAGTATTTT	CASTPSGGADTQYF
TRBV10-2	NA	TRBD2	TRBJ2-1	TGCGCCAGCAGTGAGTTCCTAGCGGGGGGGGGCAATGAGCAGTTCTTC	CASSEFLAGGGNEQFF
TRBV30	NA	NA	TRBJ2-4	TGTGCCTGGAGCACGGGAAGGCTTAGGATGCAGTACTTC	CAWSTGRLRMQYF
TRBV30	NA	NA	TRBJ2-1	TGTGCCTGGAGTGTACTAGCCCTCCGGGAGCAGTTCTTC	CAWSVLALREQFF
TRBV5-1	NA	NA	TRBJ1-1	TGCGCCAGCACCCTAGGGTCGGGGTTCGGCACTGAAGCTTTCTTT	CASTLGSGFGTEAFF
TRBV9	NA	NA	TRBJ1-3	TGTGCCAGCAGTTTAAACGGGGGGCCGGGAAACACCATATATTTT	CASSLNGGPGNTIYF
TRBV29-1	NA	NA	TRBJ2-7	TGCAGCGTTGAAATACAGGGTTACGAGCAGTACTTC	CSVEIQGYEQYF
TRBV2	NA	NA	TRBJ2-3	TGTGCCAGCAGGAAGGTGACGGGGACAGATACGCAGTATTTT	CASRKVTGTDTQYF
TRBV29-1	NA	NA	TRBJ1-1	TGCAGCGTCGGAAGGGGGTTTCGGGAGAACACTGAAGCTTTCTTT	CSVGRGFRENTEAFF
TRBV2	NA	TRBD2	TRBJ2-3	TGTGCCAGCAGTGGGACCCGGACCGGGAGGACAGATACGCAGTATTTT	CASSGTRTGRTDTQYF
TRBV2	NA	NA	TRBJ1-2	TGTGCCAGCAGTGTTTTAAGGCAGGGGAACGGCTATGGCTACACCTTC	CASSVLRQGNGYGYTF
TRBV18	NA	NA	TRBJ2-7	TGTGCCAGCTCACCACCGGGACGGTCTACAGGGACCTACGAGCAGTACTTC	CASSPPGRSTGTYEQYF
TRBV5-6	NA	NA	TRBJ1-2	TGTGCCAGCAGCTTGAAGTGGGGGCGTACAGTCGAATATGGCTACACCTTC	CASSLKWGRTVEYGYTF
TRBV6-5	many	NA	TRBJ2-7	TGTGCCAGCATGGTCAGCCCTCCAGGTTTTTACGAGCAGTACTTC	CASMVSPPGFYEQYF
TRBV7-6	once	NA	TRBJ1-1	TGTGCCAGCAGCTTAGGTTCCATGAACACTGAAGCTTTCTTT	CASSLGSMNTEAFF
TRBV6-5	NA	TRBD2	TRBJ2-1	TGTGCCAGCACCCCAGCGGGGGGGCGAGGTGAGCAGTTCTTC	CASTPAGGRGEQFF
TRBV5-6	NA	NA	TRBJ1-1	TGTGCCAGCAGGCGGCGAGGGCCGAACACTGAAGCTTTCTTT	CASRRRGPNTEAFF
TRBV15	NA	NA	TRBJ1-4	TGTGCCACCAGCAGAGGCGCAACTAATGAAAAACTGTTTTTT	CATSRGATNEKLFF
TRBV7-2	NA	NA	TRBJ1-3	TGTGCCAGCAGCTTGGCTCAGGTGAACTCTGGAAACACCATATATTTT	CASSLAQVNSGNTIYF
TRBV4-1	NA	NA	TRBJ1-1	TGCGCCAGCAGCCAAGGCAGGGGTTGGACTGAAGCTTTCTTT	CASSQGRGWTEAFF
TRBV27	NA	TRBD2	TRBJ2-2	TGTGCCAGCAGGGGAGAGGGACTAGCGAACACCGGGGAGCTGTTTTTT	CASRGEGLANTGELFF
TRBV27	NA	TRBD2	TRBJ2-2	TGTGCCAGCAGTTTGCGACGGACGGGGGGGACTAACACCGGGGAGCTGTTTTTT	CASSLRRTGGTNTGELFF